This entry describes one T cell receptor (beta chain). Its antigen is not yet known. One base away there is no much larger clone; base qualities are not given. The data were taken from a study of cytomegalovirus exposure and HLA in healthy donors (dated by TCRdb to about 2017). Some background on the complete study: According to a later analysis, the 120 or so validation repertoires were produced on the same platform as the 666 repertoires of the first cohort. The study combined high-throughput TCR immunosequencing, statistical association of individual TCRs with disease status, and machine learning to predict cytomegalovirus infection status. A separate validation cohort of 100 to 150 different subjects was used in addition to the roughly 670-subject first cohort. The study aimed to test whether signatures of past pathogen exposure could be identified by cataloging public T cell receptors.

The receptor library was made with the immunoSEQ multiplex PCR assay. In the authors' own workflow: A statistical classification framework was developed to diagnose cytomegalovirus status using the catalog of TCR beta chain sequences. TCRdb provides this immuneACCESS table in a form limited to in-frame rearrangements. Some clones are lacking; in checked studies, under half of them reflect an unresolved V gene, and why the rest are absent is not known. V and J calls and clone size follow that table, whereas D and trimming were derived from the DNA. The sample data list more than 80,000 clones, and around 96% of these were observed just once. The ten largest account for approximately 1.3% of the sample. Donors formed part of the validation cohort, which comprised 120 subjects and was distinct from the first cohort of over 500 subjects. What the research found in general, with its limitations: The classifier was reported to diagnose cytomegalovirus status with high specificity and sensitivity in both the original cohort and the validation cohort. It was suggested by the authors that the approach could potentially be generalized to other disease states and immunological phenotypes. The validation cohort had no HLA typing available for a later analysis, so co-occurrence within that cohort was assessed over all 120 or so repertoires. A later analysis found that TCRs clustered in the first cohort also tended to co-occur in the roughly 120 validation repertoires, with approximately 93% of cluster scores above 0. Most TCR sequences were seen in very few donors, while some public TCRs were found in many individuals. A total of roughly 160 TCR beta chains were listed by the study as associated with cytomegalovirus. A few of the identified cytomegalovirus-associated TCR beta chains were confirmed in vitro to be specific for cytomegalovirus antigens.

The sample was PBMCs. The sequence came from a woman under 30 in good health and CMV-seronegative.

The bases are TGCAGCGTTGAAGATCTTCCGTGGACGGGAGTTAGAGATACGCAGTATTTT. This sequence encodes CSVEDLPWTGVRDTQYF. The V and J genes are TRBV29-1 and TRBJ2-3; the D segment could be TRBD2, given 6 matching bases. The CDR3 runs 17 residues from the cysteine to the phenylalanine. The sequence is cut down to CDR3 DNA, 51 bases in frame from base 1. The germline V gene sets CDR1 to SQVTM and CDR2 to ANQGSEA. Cut back by 0 bases and 5 bases, the V and J ends lie 21 bases apart.